The entry below gives a single T cell receptor beta chain sequence along with its context. The data belong to a study of T cell changes during pregnancy in multiple sclerosis. The V segment lost 4 bases and the J segment 5 bases; nucleotides outside the gene matches: 13. Per germline, CDR1 SGHRS and CDR2 YFSETQ. The CDR3 contains 16 residues. Here immunoSEQ multiplex PCR was the method, and the copy in TCRdb shows in-frame clones only, minus some. The sample includes 30,000 to 45,000 clones, around 92% of them seen just once. The chain has TRBV5-1 and TRBJ2-7, with 9 bases matching TRBD1. Source: CD4+ T cells from peripheral blood mononuclear cells, taken after pregnancy. The receptor was isolated from a female donor with multiple sclerosis, enrolled in a pregnancy study. The CDR3 loop reads CASSPRPGTGFNEQYF. The CDR3 region has the DNA TGCGCCAGCAGCCCTAGGCCCGGGACAGGGTTCAACGAGCAGTACTTC.